The entry that follows covers one T cell receptor beta chain sequence. A read error may account for a junction end that differs from germline. The sample is drawn from a study of blood T cells in healthy people across ages. In germline, CDR1 is SGHRS, CDR2 YFSETQ. The CDR3 runs to 13 residues. With a J-beta primer mix and a sample-barcoded 5' primer, a second PCR ran 7 to 11 cycles. One entry per CDR3 protein, called by TCRdb with MiXCR from the 5' RACE reads. The data contain fewer than 2,000,000 distinct CDR3 sequences, 30% to 40% of them seen just once; the ten biggest clones take up around 11%. This receptor was identified in a woman aged 30 to 39 in good health. This chain links TRBV5-1 with TRBJ2-6, with a possible D match to TRBD1 (5 bases). Sequencing was performed on blood. The CDR3: CASSFTGANVPTF. DNA for the CDR3: TGCGCCAGCAGCTTTACTGGGGCCAACGTCCCGACTTTC.